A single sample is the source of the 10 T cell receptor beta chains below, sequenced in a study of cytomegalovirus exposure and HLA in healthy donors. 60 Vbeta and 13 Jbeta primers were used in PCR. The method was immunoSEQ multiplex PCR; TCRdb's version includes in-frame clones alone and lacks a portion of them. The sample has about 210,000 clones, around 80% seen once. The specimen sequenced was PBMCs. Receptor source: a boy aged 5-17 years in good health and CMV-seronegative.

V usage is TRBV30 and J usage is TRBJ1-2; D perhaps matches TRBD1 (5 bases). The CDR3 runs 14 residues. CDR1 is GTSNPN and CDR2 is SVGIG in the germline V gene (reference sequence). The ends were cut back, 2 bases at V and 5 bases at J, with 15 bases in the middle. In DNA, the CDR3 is TGTGCCTGGAGTCAAGTGGCCGGGGGGTATGGCTACACCTTC. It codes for CAWSQVAGGYGYTF.

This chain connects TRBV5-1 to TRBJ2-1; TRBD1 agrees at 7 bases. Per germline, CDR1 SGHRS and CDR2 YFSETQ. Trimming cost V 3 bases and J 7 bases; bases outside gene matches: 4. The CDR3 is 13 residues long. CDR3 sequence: CASSWGTDNEQFF. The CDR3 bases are TGCGCCAGCAGCTGGGGGACAGATAATGAGCAGTTCTTC.

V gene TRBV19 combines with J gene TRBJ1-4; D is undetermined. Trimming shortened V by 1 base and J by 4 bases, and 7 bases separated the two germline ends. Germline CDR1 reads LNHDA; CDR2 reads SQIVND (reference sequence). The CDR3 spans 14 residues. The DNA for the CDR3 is TGTGCCAGTAGTATAGGGAGTGATAATGAAAAACTGTTTTTT. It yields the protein CASSIGSDNEKLFF.

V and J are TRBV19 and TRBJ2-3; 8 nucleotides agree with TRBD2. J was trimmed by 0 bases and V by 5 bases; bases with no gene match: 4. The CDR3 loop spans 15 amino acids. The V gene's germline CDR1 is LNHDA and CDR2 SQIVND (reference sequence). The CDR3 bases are TGTGCCAGTAGTGAAGTAGCGGGAAGCACAGATACGCAGTATTTT. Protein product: CASSEVAGSTDTQYF. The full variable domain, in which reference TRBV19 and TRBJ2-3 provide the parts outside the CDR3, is DGGITQSPKYLFRKEGQNVTLSCEQNLNHDAMYWYRQDPGQGLRLIYYSQIVNDFQKGDIAEGYSVSREKKESFPLTVTSAQKNPTAFYLCASSEVAGSTDTQYFGPGTRLTVL.

The CDR3: CASSTGSGNTIYF. CDR3 DNA: TGTGCCAGTAGCACAGGGTCTGGAAACACCATATATTTT. This rearrangement joins TRBV19 to TRBJ1-3; maybe TRBD1 (6 bases). Trimming took off 6 bases at V and 1 base at J, with 7 bases between the two ends. In germline, CDR1 is LNHDA, CDR2 SQIVND (reference sequence). The CDR3 has 13 residues.

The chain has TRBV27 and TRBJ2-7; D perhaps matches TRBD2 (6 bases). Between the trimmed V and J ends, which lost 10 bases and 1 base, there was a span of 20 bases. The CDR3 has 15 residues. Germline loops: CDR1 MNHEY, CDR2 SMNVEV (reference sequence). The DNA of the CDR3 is TGTGCCACCCAAAAATCCGGGACTTTGTCCTACGAGCAGTACTTC. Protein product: CATQKSGTLSYEQYF.

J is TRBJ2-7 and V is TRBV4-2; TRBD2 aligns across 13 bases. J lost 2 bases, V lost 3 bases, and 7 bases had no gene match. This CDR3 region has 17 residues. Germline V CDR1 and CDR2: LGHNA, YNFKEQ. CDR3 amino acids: CASSHPLTSGGAYEQYF. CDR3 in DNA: TGTGCCAGCAGCCATCCTCTTACTAGCGGGGGGGCCTACGAGCAGTACTTC.

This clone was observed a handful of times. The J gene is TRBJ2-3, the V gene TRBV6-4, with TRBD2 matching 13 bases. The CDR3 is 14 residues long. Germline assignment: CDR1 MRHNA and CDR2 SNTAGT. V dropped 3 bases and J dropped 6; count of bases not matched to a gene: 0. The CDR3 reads CASSEGLAGDTQYF. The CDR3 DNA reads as TGTGCCAGCAGTGAGGGACTAGCGGGGGATACGCAGTATTTT.

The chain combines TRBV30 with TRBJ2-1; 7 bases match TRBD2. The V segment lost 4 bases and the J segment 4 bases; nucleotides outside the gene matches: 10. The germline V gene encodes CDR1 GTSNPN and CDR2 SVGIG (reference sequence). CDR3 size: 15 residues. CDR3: CAWTGGGTPYNEQFF. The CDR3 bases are TGTGCCTGGACGGGCGGGGGAACGCCTTACAATGAGCAGTTCTTC.

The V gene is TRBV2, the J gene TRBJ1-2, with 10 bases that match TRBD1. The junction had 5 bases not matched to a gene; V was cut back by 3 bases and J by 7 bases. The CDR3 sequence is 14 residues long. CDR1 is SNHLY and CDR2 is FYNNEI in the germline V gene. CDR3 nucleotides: TGTGCCAGCAGTGACAAAGGGACAGGGGTTGGCTACACCTTC. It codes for CASSDKGTGVGYTF.